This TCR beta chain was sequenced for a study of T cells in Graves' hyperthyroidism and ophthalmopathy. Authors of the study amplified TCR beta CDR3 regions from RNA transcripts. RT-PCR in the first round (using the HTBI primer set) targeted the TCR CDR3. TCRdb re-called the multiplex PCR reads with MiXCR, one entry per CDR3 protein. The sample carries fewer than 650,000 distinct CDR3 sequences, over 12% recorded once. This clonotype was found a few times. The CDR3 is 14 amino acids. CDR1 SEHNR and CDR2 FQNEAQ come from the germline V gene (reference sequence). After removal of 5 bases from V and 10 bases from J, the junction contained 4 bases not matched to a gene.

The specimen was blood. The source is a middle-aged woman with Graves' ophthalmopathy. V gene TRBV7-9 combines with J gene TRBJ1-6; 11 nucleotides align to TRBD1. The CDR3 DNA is TGTGCCAGCAGCCCGGACAGGGGGCTCTCACCCCTCCACTTT. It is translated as CASSPDRGLSPLHF.